The 20 T cell receptor beta chains listed next were all sequenced from one sample in a study of technical replicates of blood from a few donors (dated by TCRdb to about 2017). The library was built by means of the immunoSEQ multiplex PCR assay. TCRdb obtained this table from immuneACCESS and retained in-frame rearrangements with V and J assigned. These tables miss some clones; where compared with another copy, unresolved V genes account for less than half of the shortfall, and the remainder is unexplained. The sample yields about 13,000 clones; approximately 86% were counted once. Together, the top ten hold 11% of the sample. The specimen sequenced was PBMCs. The receptors stem from a human donor in good health.

This clone came up a few times. The genes are TRBV7-9 and TRBJ2-7; possibly TRBD2 for D (6 bases). CDR1 is SEHNR and CDR2 is FQNEAQ in the germline V gene (reference sequence). There are 13 residues in the CDR3. V was shortened by 5 bases and J by 1 base, with 9 bases between the two germline ends. CDR3 sequence (DNA): TGTGCCAGCAGCGTTAGCGGATCCTACGAGCAGTACTTC. As protein: CASSVSGSYEQYF.

The CDR3 DNA is TGTGCCAGCAGCGACTGGACACGCCCGGAGCAGTTCTTC. It encodes CASSDWTRPEQFF. The chain uses TRBV5-8 and TRBJ2-1, with D possibly TRBD1 on 5 matching bases. The V and J ends lost 4 bases and 10 bases respectively, with 15 bases between them. CDR3 length: 13 residues. Germline V CDR1 and CDR2: SGHTS, YDEGEE.

This chain uses TRBV11-2 with TRBJ2-7; 9 bases map to TRBD2. The CDR3 extends over 16 amino acids. The V segment lost 1 base and the J segment 3 bases; nucleotides outside the gene matches: 7. Germline V gene data show CDR1 as SGHAT and CDR2 as FQNNGV. The CDR3 spells CASSLGSGTSSYEQYF. CDR3 in DNA: TGTGCCAGCAGCTTAGGCTCGGGGACTAGCAGCTACGAGCAGTACTTC.

The chain links TRBV10-2 to TRBJ2-1; TRBD2 is a possible D gene (6 bases). This CDR3 spans 13 amino acids. Germline CDR1 is WSHSY and CDR2 is SAAADI. Deletions cut 8 bases from V and 9 bases from J, with 17 bases between. The CDR3 region is CASGWAGLSEQFF. In nucleotides, the CDR3 is TGCGCCAGCGGGTGGGCGGGATTGAGTGAGCAGTTCTTC.

This chain connects TRBV19 to TRBJ2-7; D is unclear. Germline assignment: CDR1 LNHDA and CDR2 SQIVND (reference sequence). This CDR3 is 13 amino acids long. The V and J ends lost 6 bases and 1 base respectively, with 10 bases between them. CDR3 region: CASRARQSYEQYF. The CDR3 DNA follows: TGTGCCAGTAGAGCGAGGCAGTCCTACGAGCAGTACTTC.

V usage is TRBV6-6 and J usage is TRBJ2-7; no clear D. Trimming removed 8 bases from V and 4 bases from J, with 9 bases in between. This CDR3 is built from 11 residues. In germline, CDR1 is MNHNY, CDR2 SVGAGI (reference sequence). Here the CDR3 reads CASRSEYEQYF. The DNA of the CDR3 is TGTGCCAGCCGTTCGGAGTACGAGCAGTACTTC.

The gene calls are TRBV27 and TRBJ2-1; 9 bases align to TRBD2. The CDR3 loop spans 16 amino acids. With V trimmed by 3 bases and J by 5 bases, 8 bases remained unmatched. Germline V gives CDR1 MNHEY, CDR2 SMNVEV (reference sequence). The chain's CDR3 is CASSFRREGQDNEQFF. The CDR3 DNA sequence: TGTGCCAGCAGTTTTCGGCGGGAGGGCCAAGACAATGAGCAGTTCTTC.

V is TRBV25-1 and J is TRBJ2-1; 10 bases are shared with TRBD2. The J segment lost 1 base and the V segment lost 2 bases, leaving 5 bases of the junction unmatched. Germline CDR1 reads MGHDK; CDR2 reads SYGVNS. This CDR3 is 17 amino acids long. This CDR3 is CASSEASGRISYNEQFF. CDR3 in DNA: TGTGCCAGCAGTGAAGCTAGCGGGAGAATTTCCTACAATGAGCAGTTCTTC.

In its sample, this clone was seen a few times. The chain links TRBV6-5 to TRBJ1-5; 7 nucleotides align to TRBD1. V trimming: 6 bases; J trimming: 9 bases; junction bases outside the gene matches: 11. The CDR3 contains 14 residues. From germline, CDR1 is MNHEY and CDR2 SVGAGI. CDR3 nucleotides: TGTGCCAGCAGCCACGGAGGGGGCGAGAGGCCCCAGCATTTT. Translated, it gives CASSHGGGERPQHF.

V is TRBV6-1 and J is TRBJ2-7; D is unclear. Trimming cost V 2 bases and J 1 base, with 3 bases left between them. The germline gives CDR1 MNHNS, CDR2 SASEGT. This CDR3 is 12 amino acids long. The CDR3 DNA is TGTGCCAGCAGTGAACGGTCCTACGAGCAGTACTTC. Translating gives CASSERSYEQYF.

The chain employs TRBV5-1 and TRBJ2-3, with a tentative D call TRBD1 (7 bases). Trimming removed 4 bases at V and 1 base at J, with 16 bases between. The V gene's germline CDR1 is SGHRS and CDR2 YFSETQ. The CDR3 sequence is 16 residues long. CDR3 coding DNA: TGCGCCAGCAGCGTTCAGGGGGACTTTGGCACAGATACGCAGTATTTT. The encoded protein is CASSVQGDFGTDTQYF.

The rearrangement links TRBV28 to TRBJ1-1, with D perhaps matching TRBD1 (6 bases). Looked up from germline, CDR1 is MDHEN and CDR2 is SYDVKM. V was clipped by 4 bases and J by 10 bases, with 13 bases between them. The CDR3 length is 12 residues. This CDR3 is CASSWEQGRAFF. CDR3 nucleotide sequence: TGTGCCAGCAGTTGGGAACAGGGAAGAGCTTTCTTT.

The chain recombines TRBV27 with TRBJ1-4; possibly TRBD1 for D (5 bases). The CDR3 totals 15 residues. Germline CDR1 reads MNHEY; CDR2 reads SMNVEV (reference sequence). Trimming took off 1 base at V and 3 bases at J, with 9 bases between the two ends. CDR3 region: CASSLWRGPNEKLFF. CDR3 bases: TGTGCCAGCAGTTTATGGAGGGGTCCTAATGAAAAACTGTTTTTT.

V and J are TRBV5-8 and TRBJ2-2; 8 bases are shared with TRBD2. CDR1 is SGHTS and CDR2 is YDEGEE in the germline V gene. V shed 0 bases, J shed 5 bases, and the junction held 6 bases outside the gene matches. The CDR3 covers 16 residues. DNA of the CDR3: TGTGCCAGCAGCTTGGCGGCGGGGGGACGGACCGGGGAGCTGTTTTTT. Its protein product is CASSLAAGGRTGELFF.

The CDR3 bases are TGTGCCAGCAGTGAAGAACTAGCGGGAGTTAGGGAGCAGTTCTTC. It yields the protein CASSEELAGVREQFF. The chain carries TRBV6-1 and TRBJ2-1; 11 bases fit TRBD2. V lost 1 base, J lost 10 bases, and 6 bases stayed unmatched. Germline CDR1 reads MNHNS; CDR2 reads SASEGT. This CDR3 comprises 15 residues.

V is TRBV6-1 and J is TRBJ2-5; D might be TRBD2 (6 bases). The CDR3 loop spans 14 amino acids. Germline V CDR1 and CDR2: MNHNS, SASEGT. V was shortened by 4 bases and J by 4 bases, with 13 bases between the two germline ends. CDR3 protein: CASSGAGTAETQYF. CDR3 sequence (DNA): TGTGCCAGCAGTGGGGCAGGGACTGCAGAGACCCAGTACTTC.

The rearrangement uses TRBV7-9 and TRBJ1-3, with D unclear. Germline-derived CDR1 and CDR2 are SEHNR and FQNEAQ (reference sequence). Trimming stripped 4 bases from V and 0 bases from J, with 22 bases between. The CDR3 has 19 amino acids. The CDR3 is CASSSIEGDGSTSGNTIYF. The CDR3 DNA reads as TGTGCCAGCAGCTCCATCGAAGGAGACGGATCTACCTCTGGAAACACCATATATTTT. Looking up the rest from reference TRBV7-9 and TRBJ1-3 gives the full variable domain: DTGVSQNPRHKITKRGQNVTFRCDPISEHNRLYWYRQTLGQGPEFLTYFQNEAQLEKSRLLSDRFSAERPKGSFSTLEIQRTEQGDSAMYLCASSSIEGDGSTSGNTIYFGEGSWLTVV.

This chain joins TRBV6-6 and TRBJ1-5, with TRBD1 matching 9 bases. There are 16 residues in the CDR3. V was pared by 0 bases and J by 2 bases, with 2 bases of the junction left unmatched. CDR1 and CDR2 from the germline V gene are MNHNY and SVGAGI (reference sequence). CDR3: CASSYSTGGGNQPQHF. CDR3 in DNA: TGTGCCAGCAGTTACTCGACAGGGGGGGGCAATCAGCCCCAGCATTTT.

The rearrangement links TRBV30 to TRBJ1-2; D uncertain. The ends were cut back, 4 bases at V and 3 bases at J, with 12 bases in the middle. The CDR3 consists of 13 residues. Germline V CDR1 and CDR2: GTSNPN, SVGIG (reference sequence). CDR3 in amino acids: CAWTDGNYYGYTF. The CDR3 coding sequence is TGTGCCTGGACCGACGGGAATTACTATGGCTACACCTTC.

The genes are TRBV5-1 and TRBJ1-2, with 10 positions matching TRBD1. Germline V gene data show CDR1 as SGHRS and CDR2 as YFSETQ. The CDR3 consists of 14 residues. The trim removed 2 bases at V and 7 bases at J, leaving 5 bases unmatched. The CDR3, as DNA: TGCGCCAGCAGCTTTCCGGGACAGGGGTCTGGCTACACCTTC. Translating it yields CASSFPGQGSGYTF.